The clone carrying this TCR beta chain occurred many times. MiXCR was run by TCRdb on the 5' RACE reads, yielding one entry per CDR3 protein. The repertoire holds about 700,000 distinct CDR3 sequences, with around 5.7% as singletons. These data are taken from a study of identical twins. The clonotype comes from a man aged 18 to 29 in good health. The sequencing input was naive T cells sorted from blood.

The CDR3: CAISGGTSGNYEQYV. CDR3 bases: TGTGCCATCAGTGGGGGGACTAGCGGGAACTACGAGCAGTACGTC. The chain has TRBV10-3 and TRBJ2-7; 13 positions match TRBD2. V lost 4 bases and J lost 3; bases outside the gene matches: 3. This CDR3 spans 15 amino acids. Germline V gene data show CDR1 as ENHRY and CDR2 as SYGVKD.